Here is one TCR beta chain with its context. Its cognate antigen has yet to be identified. Base qualities are missing; no much larger clone stands one base away. This specimen comes from a study of OX40 agonist ivuxolimab in advanced cancers. Notes on the research overall: Ivuxolimab, which targeted the costimulatory receptor OX40 (CD134), was an agonistic, fully human IgG2 monoclonal antibody. Intravenous ivuxolimab was administered to patients every 2 weeks at six dose levels: 0.01, 0.1, 0.3, 1.5, 3 and 10 mg/kg. Among the 52 dose-escalation patients, some 20 had hepatocellular carcinoma, roughly 15 melanoma, 9 renal cell carcinoma and 9 head and neck cancer. A male proportion of around 83% and a mean age of around 60 years, ranging from about 23 to 90, were recorded for the dose-escalation cohort. Prior anti-PD-1, anti-PD-L1 or anti-CTLA-4 therapy was permitted, and checkpoint inhibitors had been received by roughly 40% of dose-escalation patients. Partial responses were achieved by three dose-escalation patients, of whom one had hepatocellular carcinoma and two had cutaneous melanoma. The purpose of peripheral TCRbeta sequencing was to test whether ivuxolimab changed TCR sequence diversity and led to clonal T-cell expansion. The paper describes the monotherapy dose-escalation part (N of about 54 patients) of the phase I trial of ivuxolimab. The research as a whole found: In the 0.1-3.0 mg/kg groups, partial responders were among the patients with the lowest normalized peripheral clonal expansion, particularly in CD8+ T cells. On average, CD8+ T cells showed more expanded clones than CD4+ T cells after ivuxolimab. Antigen specificity was not determined for the clonally expanded peripheral T cells. Low levels of normalized T-cell clonal expansion were also seen in some patients who did not respond. At doses of 0.1 to 3.0 mg/kg, clonal expansion of both CD4+ and CD8+ blood T cells was observed from baseline to week 6.

Genomic DNA was extracted from sorted cells for sequencing of the TCRbeta CDR3 region. The immunoSEQ Assay was used to sequence the TCRbeta CDR3 regions. TCRdb limited this immuneACCESS table to in-frame rearrangements with V and J called. A share of clones is missing; checked studies link under half to unresolved V genes, and the rest is unexplained. A total of under 14,000 clones appear in this sample, about 77% of them only once. The top ten constitute 33% of the sample. Patients with autoimmune disease history or receiving systemic immunosuppression were excluded from the trial. Peripheral blood for TCR sequencing was drawn from every dose cohort at baseline, at cycle 4 day 1 and at cycle 7 day 1. The samples were drawn from a first-in-human, open-label, multicenter phase I dose-escalation trial of ivuxolimab. Adults with locally advanced or metastatic head and neck squamous cell, hepatocellular, melanoma or renal cell carcinoma were enrolled in the trial. Before TCR sequencing, CD4+ T cells and CD8+ T cells from peripheral blood were sorted into separate populations.

The sequence was collected from an adult with an advanced solid tumor such as melanoma, head and neck, liver or kidney cancer. This specimen consisted of CD4+ or CD8+ T cells sorted from blood, obtained in a trial of the OX40 agonist ivuxolimab.

The DNA sequence follows: TGTGCCAGTAGTATGGCAGAGGACAGGGTGACCGCTTATAGCAATCAGCCCCAGCATTTT. This gives the protein CASSMAEDRVTAYSNQPQHF. The chain uses TRBV19 and TRBJ1-5, and TRBD1 matches 8 of the central bases. The germline V and J ends show losses of 3 bases and 0 bases respectively, and no gene match explains 16 bases of the junction. CDR1 LNHDA and CDR2 SQIVND were looked up in the germline V gene (reference sequence). From cysteine to phenylalanine, the CDR3 is 20 amino acids long. Only CDR3 DNA remains: 60 bases, in frame from the first base.